This T cell receptor beta chain was captured by sequencing in a study of cytomegalovirus exposure and HLA in healthy donors. With 0 bases removed from V and 9 bases from J, the gap between germline ends came to 9 bases. This CDR3 is built from 12 residues. CDR1 and CDR2 (germline): GTSNPN, SVGIG (reference sequence). As regards this clone: No antigen is known for it.

In the PCR, 60 Vbeta and 13 Jbeta primers were used. Sequenced by immunoSEQ multiplex PCR; TCRdb stores in-frame clones only, minus some. The table has some 170,000 clones, approximately 80% seen once. Overall study findings and caveats: Common viral pathogens seemed to be connected with several of the most significant clusters, according to a later analysis.

This rearrangement joins TRBV30 to TRBJ1-3, with no clear D. This receptor was taken from a man aged 25 to 40 in good health and CMV-seropositive. The sample taken for sequencing was PBMCs. The CDR3: CAWSVGGITIYF. The CDR3 DNA is TGTGCCTGGAGTGTCGGAGGGATCACCATATATTTT.